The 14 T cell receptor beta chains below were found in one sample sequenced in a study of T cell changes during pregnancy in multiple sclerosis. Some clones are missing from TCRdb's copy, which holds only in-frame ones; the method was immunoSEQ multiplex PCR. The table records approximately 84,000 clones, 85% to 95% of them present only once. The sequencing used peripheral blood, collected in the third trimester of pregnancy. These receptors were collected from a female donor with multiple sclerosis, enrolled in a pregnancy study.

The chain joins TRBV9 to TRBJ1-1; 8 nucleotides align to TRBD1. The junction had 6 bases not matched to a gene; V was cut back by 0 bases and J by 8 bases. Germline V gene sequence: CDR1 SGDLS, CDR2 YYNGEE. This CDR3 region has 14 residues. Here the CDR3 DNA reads TGTGCCAGCAGCGTAGCGGACAGGGTATGGGAAGCTTTCTTT. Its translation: CASSVADRVWEAFF.

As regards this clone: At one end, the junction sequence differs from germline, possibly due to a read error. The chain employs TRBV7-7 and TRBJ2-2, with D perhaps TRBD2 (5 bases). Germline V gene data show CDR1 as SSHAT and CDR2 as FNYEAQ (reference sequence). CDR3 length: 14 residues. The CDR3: CASSPRLLTGELFF. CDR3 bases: TGTGCTAGCAGCCCGCGACTACTCACCGGGGAGCTGTTTTTT.

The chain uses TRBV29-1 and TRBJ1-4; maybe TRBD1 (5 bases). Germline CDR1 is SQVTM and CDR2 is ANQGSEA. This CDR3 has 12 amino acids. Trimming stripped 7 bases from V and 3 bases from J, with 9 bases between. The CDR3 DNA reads TGCAGCGCCGGGGGGGCTAATGAAAAACTGTTTTTT. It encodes CSAGGANEKLFF.

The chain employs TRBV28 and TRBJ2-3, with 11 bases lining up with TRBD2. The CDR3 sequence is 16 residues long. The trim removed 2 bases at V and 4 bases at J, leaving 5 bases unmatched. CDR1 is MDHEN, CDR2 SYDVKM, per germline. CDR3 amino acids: CASSLGSGGEADTQYF. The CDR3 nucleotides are TGTGCCAGCAGTTTAGGTAGCGGGGGGGAGGCAGATACGCAGTATTTT.

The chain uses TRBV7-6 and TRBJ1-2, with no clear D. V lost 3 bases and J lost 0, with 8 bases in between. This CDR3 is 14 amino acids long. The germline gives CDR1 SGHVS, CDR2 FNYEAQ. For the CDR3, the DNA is TGTGCCAGCAGCTTGGCCCCCGCTAACTATGGCTACACCTTC. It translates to CASSLAPANYGYTF.

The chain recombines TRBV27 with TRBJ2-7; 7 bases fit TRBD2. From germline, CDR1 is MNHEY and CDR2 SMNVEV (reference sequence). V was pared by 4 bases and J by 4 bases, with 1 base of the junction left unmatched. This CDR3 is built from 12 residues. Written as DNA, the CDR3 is TGTGCCAGCAGTTGGGGGGGATACGAGCAGTACTTC. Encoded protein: CASSWGGYEQYF.

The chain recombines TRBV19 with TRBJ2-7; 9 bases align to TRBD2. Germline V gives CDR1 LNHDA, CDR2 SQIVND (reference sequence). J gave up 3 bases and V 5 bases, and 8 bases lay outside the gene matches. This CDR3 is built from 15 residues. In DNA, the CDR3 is TGTGCCAGTAGTGTCGCCGGACTAGCGAGCTACGAGCAGTACTTC. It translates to CASSVAGLASYEQYF.

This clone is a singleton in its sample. This CDR3 reads CASRSDTNTGELFF. In nucleotides, the CDR3 is TGTGCCAGCAGATCGGACACTAACACCGGGGAGCTGTTTTTT. J is TRBJ2-2 and V is TRBV7-9; a possible D gene is TRBD1 (5 bases). The germline gives CDR1 SEHNR, CDR2 FQNEAQ (reference sequence). This CDR3 comprises 14 residues. The ends were cut back, 6 bases at V and 2 bases at J, with 10 bases in the middle.

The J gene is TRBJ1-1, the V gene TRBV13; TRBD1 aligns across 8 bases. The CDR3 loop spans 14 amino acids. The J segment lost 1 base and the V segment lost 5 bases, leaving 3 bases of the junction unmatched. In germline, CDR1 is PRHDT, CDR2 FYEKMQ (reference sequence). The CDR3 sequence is CASSHGTGNTEAFF. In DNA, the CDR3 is TGTGCCAGCAGCCACGGGACAGGGAACACTGAAGCTTTCTTT.

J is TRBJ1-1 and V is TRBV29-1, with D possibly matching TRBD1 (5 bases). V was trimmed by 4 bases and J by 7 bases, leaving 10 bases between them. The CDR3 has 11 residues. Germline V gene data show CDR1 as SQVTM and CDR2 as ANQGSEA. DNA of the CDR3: TGCAGCGTTGGGGAGGGACTTGAAGCTTTCTTT. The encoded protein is CSVGEGLEAFF.

This CDR3 is CASSLELEDTIYF. CDR3 coding DNA: TGCGCCAGCAGCTTGGAGTTGGAGGACACCATATATTTT. J is TRBJ1-3 and V is TRBV5-1; D remains unclear. The CDR3 loop spans 13 amino acids. From germline, CDR1 is SGHRS and CDR2 YFSETQ. Trimming stripped 0 bases from V and 8 bases from J, with 9 bases between.

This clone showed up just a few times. CDR3 sequence (DNA): TGTGCCAGCAGGGAGGGGCCCTCCTACGAGCAGTACTTC. It specifies CASREGPSYEQYF. The rearrangement links TRBV2 to TRBJ2-7, with D possibly TRBD2 on 6 matching bases. CDR3 size: 13 residues. V was cut by 6 bases and J by 0 bases, with 9 bases left in between. Germline loops: CDR1 SNHLY, CDR2 FYNNEI.

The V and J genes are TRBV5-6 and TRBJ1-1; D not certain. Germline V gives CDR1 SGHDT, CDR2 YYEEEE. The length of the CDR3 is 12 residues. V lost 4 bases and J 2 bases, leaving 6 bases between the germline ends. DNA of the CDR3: TGTGCCAGCAGCCTATATAACACTGAAGCTTTCTTT. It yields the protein CASSLYNTEAFF.

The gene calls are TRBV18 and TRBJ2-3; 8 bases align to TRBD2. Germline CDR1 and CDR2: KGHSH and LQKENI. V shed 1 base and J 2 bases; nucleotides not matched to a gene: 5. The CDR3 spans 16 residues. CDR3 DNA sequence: TGTGCCAGCTCACCACTGAGCGGGGGAGCCACAGATACGCAGTATTTT. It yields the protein CASSPLSGGATDTQYF.